Listed here are 18 T cell receptor beta chains from one sample, sequenced in a study of T cell responses to AZD1222 COVID-19 vaccine. Here immunoSEQ multiplex PCR was the method, and the copy in TCRdb shows in-frame clones only, minus some. Here the sample spans about 180,000 clones, roughly 91% being singletons. The sample consisted of peripheral blood, taken 28 days after the second AZD1222 dose. All receptors come from an adult who received the AZD1222 COVID-19 vaccine.

V usage is TRBV7-3 and J usage is TRBJ2-3; 8 bases fit TRBD2. Trimming cost V 5 bases and J 1 base; bases outside gene matches: 2. Germline V gene data show CDR1 as SGHTA and CDR2 as FQGTGA. This CDR3 contains 14 residues. The CDR3 DNA is TGTGCCAGCAGCCCGCGGGGGGGCACAGATACGCAGTATTTT. As protein: CASSPRGGTDTQYF.

A single count supports this clone. V usage is TRBV18 and J usage is TRBJ1-1; D might be TRBD1 (6 bases). Per germline, CDR1 KGHSH and CDR2 LQKENI. Deletions cut 2 bases from V and 8 bases from J, with 12 bases between. The CDR3 sequence is 13 residues long. The CDR3 reads CASSPMDRGEAFF. In DNA, the CDR3 is TGTGCCAGCTCACCAATGGATAGGGGGGAAGCTTTCTTT.

The rearrangement uses TRBV6-5 and TRBJ1-1; D uncertain. The germline V and J ends were trimmed by 2 bases and 1 base, with 8 bases remaining between them. The germline V gene has CDR1 MNHEY and CDR2 SVGAGI. The CDR3 totals 14 residues. The CDR3 spells CASSYLETNTEAFF. The CDR3 coding sequence is TGTGCCAGCAGTTACCTAGAGACGAACACTGAAGCTTTCTTT.

V and J are TRBV19 and TRBJ2-4, with D hard to call. The CDR3 spans 16 residues. Between the trimmed V and J ends, which lost 8 bases and 0 bases, there was a span of 17 bases. Germline V gene sequence: CDR1 LNHDA, CDR2 SQIVND (reference sequence). The CDR3 DNA is TGTGCCAGTCAGTCTAGACCCCCCATAGCCAAAAACATTCAGTACTTC. It encodes CASQSRPPIAKNIQYF.

As to this clone: The sample holds other DNA sequences that translate to the same CDR3. The chain has TRBV7-3 and TRBJ2-2; D gene ambiguous. V was cut by 0 bases and J by 2 bases, with 7 bases left in between. The CDR3 spans 15 residues. Germline CDR1 and CDR2: SGHTA and FQGTGA. The CDR3 loop is CASSLTSTNTGELFF. CDR3 coding DNA: TGTGCCAGCAGCTTAACGTCTACCAACACCGGGGAGCTGTTTTTT.

This chain joins TRBV2 and TRBJ1-6; D gene uncertain. CDR1 is SNHLY and CDR2 is FYNNEI in the germline V gene. There are 13 residues in the CDR3. V was shortened by 5 bases and J by 6 bases, with 8 bases between the two germline ends. The CDR3 loop is CASSPDVNSPLHF. The CDR3 DNA reads TGTGCCAGCAGTCCGGACGTTAATTCACCCCTCCACTTT.

V usage is TRBV21-1 and J usage is TRBJ2-7; the D call in the table, TRBD2, was not verified against the DNA. TRBV21-1 is annotated as a pseudogene. CDR3 size: 16 residues. Here the CDR3 DNA reads TGTGCCAGCAGCAAAGAAAAGGCCGGGTTTCGGCACGAGCAGTACTTC. It encodes CASSKEKAGFRHEQYF.

The V gene is TRBV3-1 (or the pseudogene TRBV3-2), the J gene TRBJ1-4; D is possibly TRBD1 (5 bases). Germline V CDR1 and CDR2: LGHDT, YNNKEL (reference sequence). CDR3 size: 16 residues. V lost 2 bases and J lost 4, with 14 bases in between. The CDR3 sequence: CASSQYAGGINEKLFF. CDR3 sequence (DNA): TGTGCCAGCAGCCAATACGCGGGGGGGATTAATGAAAAACTGTTTTTT.

The genes are TRBV9 and TRBJ1-5; D remains ambiguous. The CDR3 runs 15 residues. CDR1 SGDLS and CDR2 YYNGEE come from the germline V gene. Trimming left V 0 bases short and J 6 bases short, with 13 bases between. This CDR3 is CASSVDWEVGQPQHF. The CDR3, as DNA: TGTGCCAGCAGCGTAGATTGGGAAGTCGGTCAGCCCCAGCATTTT.

The chain has TRBV27 and TRBJ1-1, with a possible D match to TRBD1 (6 bases). V lost 4 bases and J lost 3, with 15 bases in between. Germline V CDR1 and CDR2: MNHEY, SMNVEV (reference sequence). CDR3 length: 15 amino acids. This CDR3 is CASSSARGRDTEAFF. CDR3 DNA sequence: TGTGCCAGCAGTTCTGCCAGGGGCAGGGACACTGAAGCTTTCTTT.

The rearrangement links TRBV4-3 to TRBJ1-5; the D is unclear. The CDR3 contains 13 residues. Germline CDR1 LGHNA, CDR2 YSLEER. V lost 0 bases and J lost 4, with 4 bases in between. This chain's CDR3 is CASSQDGNQPQHF. CDR3 coding DNA: TGCGCCAGCAGCCAAGATGGAAATCAGCCCCAGCATTTT.

The J gene is TRBJ1-6, the V gene TRBV6-2 or TRBV6-3, with D possibly TRBD1 on 5 matching bases. The CDR3 sequence is 14 residues long. V shed 6 bases and J shed 5 bases, with 11 bases lying between them. Germline V gives CDR1 MNHEY, CDR2 SVGEGT. The CDR3 nucleotides are TGTGCCAGCAGCCGGACAAACGATAATTCACCCCTCCACTTT. Translation: CASSRTNDNSPLHF.

This clone showed up just a few times. The rearrangement links TRBV19 to TRBJ1-2; TRBD1 agrees at 7 bases. Germline CDR1 LNHDA, CDR2 SQIVND (reference sequence). The CDR3 has 14 residues. V lost 5 bases, J lost 7 bases, and 10 bases stayed unmatched. CDR3 DNA sequence: TGTGCCAGTAGTGAGACAGGGAGGGACCCTGGCTACACCTTC. It is translated as CASSETGRDPGYTF. The complete variable domain, with remaining parts taken from reference TRBV19 and TRBJ1-2, reads DGGITQSPKYLFRKEGQNVTLSCEQNLNHDAMYWYRQDPGQGLRLIYYSQIVNDFQKGDIAEGYSVSREKKESFPLTVTSAQKNPTAFYLCASSETGRDPGYTFGSGTRLTVV.

This rearrangement joins TRBV19 to TRBJ1-1, with TRBD1 identical over 7 bases. The CDR3 loop spans 14 amino acids. V gave up 10 bases and J gave up 4 bases; unmatched junction bases: 12. The germline CDR1 and CDR2 sequences are LNHDA and SQIVND (reference sequence). The CDR3 DNA sequence: TGTGCCACCCGGTCCGCAGGGGGGTTCACTGAAGCTTTCTTT. Its protein product is CATRSAGGFTEAFF.

This clone was counted a single time. The chain is built from TRBV2 and TRBJ1-4, with D perhaps matching TRBD1 (5 bases). CDR3 length: 14 residues. V lost 7 bases, J lost 10 bases, and 19 bases lay in between. Germline V lookup: CDR1 SNHLY, CDR2 FYNNEI. The CDR3 spells CASTSRREEGKLFF. DNA for the CDR3: TGTGCCAGCACCTCCCGCAGGGAGGAGGGAAAACTGTTTTTT.

V is TRBV23-1 and J is TRBJ2-7, with a possible D match to TRBD2 (6 bases). TRBV23-1 has ORF status, its function being uncertain. The CDR3 consists of 16 residues. With 3 bases removed from V and 2 bases from J, the gap between germline ends came to 17 bases. The CDR3 DNA follows: TGCGCCAGCAGTCATTTTGGGGGACTCCGTACCTACGAGCAGTACTTC. Amino acids: CASSHFGGLRTYEQYF.

This chain uses TRBV13 with TRBJ2-2, with 9 bases matching TRBD1. The CDR3 covers 14 residues. V was pared by 3 bases and J by 4 bases, with 0 bases of the junction left unmatched. Looked up from germline, CDR1 is PRHDT and CDR2 is FYEKMQ (reference sequence). CDR3 sequence reads: CASSLTGGTGELFF. In DNA form, the CDR3 reads TGTGCCAGCAGCTTGACAGGGGGCACCGGGGAGCTGTTTTTT.

V gene TRBV6-2 or TRBV6-3 combines with J gene TRBJ2-7; possible D gene TRBD2, 5 bases. The CDR3 covers 13 residues. Germline CDR1 is MNHEY and CDR2 is SVGEGT. V lost 2 bases, J lost 6 bases, and 11 bases lay in between. Written as DNA, the CDR3 is TGTGCCAGCAGTTACAATCTGGGAGCCGAGCAGTACTTC. Its protein is CASSYNLGAEQYF.